This T cell receptor beta chain was profiled in a study of T cells in tuberculosis. Study findings and constraints: The stringent gate may have excluded weak CD1B-GMM tetramer binders.

Thawed, overnight-rested PBMC were stained with GMM-loaded CD1B tetramer, viability dye and anti-CD3, then sorted. The lipid loaded on the CD1B tetramers was C32 glucose monomycolate from Rhodococcus equi. CD14-expressing monocytes were removed from PBMC before cryopreservation and sorting. Tetramer-negative cells, approximately 100,000 per donor, were also sorted. This CDR3 has 16 residues. The J segment lost 2 bases and the V segment lost 8 bases, leaving 11 bases of the junction unmatched. Germline CDR1 reads MDHEN; CDR2 reads SYDVKM. Sequenced by immunoSEQ multiplex PCR; TCRdb stores in-frame clones only, minus some. The sample lists 54,000 or so clones, approximately 80% seen once, with about 13% in the top ten.

The chain is built from TRBV28 and TRBJ1-5, with TRBD1 matching 8 bases. The clonotype was recovered from an adult woman with latent tuberculosis. Sequencing used CD1b-GMM tetramer-negative cells sorted from PBMCs. CDR3 amino acids: CASQPLGQAGNQPQHF. CDR3 DNA: TGTGCCAGCCAACCCCTGGGACAGGCTGGCAATCAGCCCCAGCATTTT.